These 20 T cell receptor beta chains were all obtained from the same sample, sequenced in a study of technical replicates of blood from several donors. Some clones are missing from TCRdb's copy, which holds only in-frame ones; the method was immunoSEQ multiplex PCR. The table lists 76,000 or so clones, 91% of them singletons. The source material was T cells isolated from PBMCs. These receptors were taken from a human donor in good health.

The chain employs TRBV5-4 and TRBJ2-7; possible D gene TRBD1, 6 bases. CDR1 and CDR2 (germline): SGHNT, YYREEE (reference sequence). V dropped 3 bases and J dropped 0 bases, with 10 bases sitting between them. CDR3 size: 14 residues. The CDR3 loop is CASSSWDTSYEQYF. In DNA form, the CDR3 reads TGTGCCAGCAGCTCGTGGGACACCTCCTACGAGCAGTACTTC.

The CDR3 is CASSLWQGTNTGELFF. The DNA for the CDR3 is TGTGCCAGCAGCTTATGGCAGGGGACGAACACCGGGGAGCTGTTTTTT. The chain carries TRBV7-8 and TRBJ2-2; weak D call: TRBD1 (6 bases). This CDR3 has 16 residues. Trimming removed 2 bases from V and 0 bases from J, with 10 bases in between. Germline-derived CDR1 and CDR2 are SGHVS and FQNEAQ.

The chain couples TRBV7-8 to TRBJ2-7, with D unclear. The CDR3 is made up of 15 amino acids. V dropped 4 bases and J dropped 0 bases, with 13 bases sitting between them. Germline loops: CDR1 SGHVS, CDR2 FQNEAQ. DNA for the CDR3: TGTGCCAGCAGCTCCCCTATTCTGAGCTCCTACGAGCAGTACTTC. Protein product: CASSSPILSSYEQYF.

About this clone itself: A junction end diverges from the germline sequence, so it may reflect a read error. This sequence joins TRBV9 and TRBJ1-2, with 9 bases fitting TRBD1. The CDR3 extends over 16 amino acids. The germline CDR1 and CDR2 sequences are SGDLS and YYNGEE. CDR3 protein: CASGPGGQGTNYGYTF. The CDR3 DNA reads TGTGCCAGCGGACCCGGGGGACAGGGTACTAATTATGGCTACACCTTC.

The rearrangement uses TRBV27 and TRBJ1-6; D unclear. V dropped 0 bases and J dropped 11 bases, with 14 bases sitting between them. The CDR3 runs to 15 residues. The germline gives CDR1 MNHEY, CDR2 SMNVEV (reference sequence). The CDR3 is CASSLSSVVLTPLHF. The CDR3, as DNA: TGTGCCAGCAGTTTATCGAGTGTGGTGTTGACACCCCTCCACTTT.

This clone was observed a few times. V and J are TRBV5-4 and TRBJ2-1; the D gene is possibly TRBD1 (6 bases). V shed 4 bases and J shed 6 bases, with 17 bases lying between them. This CDR3 comprises 15 residues. From germline, CDR1 is SGHNT and CDR2 YYREEE (reference sequence). CDR3 loop: CASSPLGGQTNEQFF. The CDR3 DNA reads TGTGCCAGCAGCCCCCTTGGTGGACAGACCAATGAGCAGTTCTTC.

J is TRBJ1-2 and V is TRBV4-2; D remains unclear. The CDR3 covers 14 residues. The V end lost 0 bases, the J end lost 7 bases, and 12 bases lay between the germline ends. The V gene's germline CDR1 is LGHNA and CDR2 YNFKEQ. The CDR3 here is CASSQDMPVSGYTF. As DNA, the CDR3 is TGTGCCAGCAGCCAAGATATGCCGGTTTCTGGCTACACCTTC.

The chain employs TRBV10-1 and TRBJ2-1; TRBD1 aligns across 7 bases. V dropped 5 bases and J dropped 0; count of bases not matched to a gene: 4. The CDR3 has 15 residues. Germline CDR1 and CDR2: WNHNN and SYGVQD (reference sequence). The CDR3 loop reads CASSSRTGSYNEQFF. The CDR3 bases are TGCGCCAGCAGTTCCCGGACAGGCTCCTACAATGAGCAGTTCTTC.

This clone has a handful of counts. The rearrangement joins TRBV10-3 to TRBJ2-7; a weak D match, TRBD1 (6 bases). CDR1 is ENHRY and CDR2 is SYGVKD in the germline V gene. The CDR3 spans 14 residues. Trimming left V 10 bases short and J 2 bases short, with 18 bases between. CDR3 DNA: TGTGCCACCCGGGGAACAGGGTATGCCTACGAGCAGTACTTC. Its protein product is CATRGTGYAYEQYF.

The V call is TRBV7-9, the J call TRBJ2-5; 11 bases fit TRBD1. The CDR3 has 16 residues. V was pared by 4 bases and J by 0 bases, with 4 bases of the junction left unmatched. The germline V gene encodes CDR1 SEHNR and CDR2 FQNEAQ (reference sequence). The CDR3 DNA sequence: TGTGCCAGCAGCTGGCGGACAGGGGGCTACCAAGAGACCCAGTACTTC. It is translated as CASSWRTGGYQETQYF.

This chain uses TRBV19 with TRBJ1-5; 8 bases agree with TRBD1. This CDR3 spans 18 amino acids. Germline CDR1 LNHDA, CDR2 SQIVND (reference sequence). Losses at the gene ends were 10 bases for V and 7 bases for J; bases not matched to a gene: 24. CDR3 sequence (DNA): TGTGCCACCAGGGGGAGGGTGGGTCCAGACAGGGGCCGACAGCCCCAGCATTTT. Its translation is CATRGRVGPDRGRQPQHF.

V is TRBV5-1 and J is TRBJ2-1; TRBD2 matches at 13 bases. Per germline, CDR1 SGHRS and CDR2 YFSETQ. Trimming cost V 4 bases and J 8 bases; bases outside gene matches: 6. The CDR3 has 15 residues. The CDR3 is CASSRGLAGADEQFF. The CDR3 DNA follows: TGCGCCAGCAGCCGCGGACTAGCGGGAGCGGATGAGCAGTTCTTC.

The V call is TRBV11-2, the J call TRBJ2-2; 7 positions match TRBD2. This CDR3 is 15 amino acids long. V lost 4 bases and J lost 1; bases outside the gene matches: 3. Germline lookup yields CDR1 SGHAT and CDR2 FQNNGV. DNA for the CDR3: TGTGCCAGCAGCTCTAGCGGTTTGAACACCGGGGAGCTGTTTTTT. Protein sequence: CASSSSGLNTGELFF.

The chain links TRBV7-9 to TRBJ2-1, with D possibly being TRBD2 (6 bases). CDR1 and CDR2 from the germline V gene are SEHNR and FQNEAQ (reference sequence). V was trimmed by 5 bases and J by 5 bases, leaving 13 bases between them. The CDR3 is 14 amino acids. In DNA, the CDR3 is TGTGCCAGCAGCCCACCGGGGGACCACAATGAGCAGTTCTTC. Protein product: CASSPPGDHNEQFF.

CDR3 bases: TGTGCCAGCACTCCCCCCAGCTCTGGGGCCAACGTCCTGACTTTC. Its translation: CASTPPSSGANVLTF. The chain uses TRBV7-9 and TRBJ2-6, with unresolved D. The length of the CDR3 is 15 residues. Germline CDR1 is SEHNR and CDR2 is FQNEAQ (reference sequence). The V gene lost 7 bases and the J gene lost 0 bases, with 10 bases spanning the gap.

The chain recombines TRBV25-1 with TRBJ2-1; D may be TRBD2 (7 bases). The CDR3 is 15 amino acids. V was clipped by 3 bases and J by 4 bases, with 13 bases between them. CDR1 is MGHDK and CDR2 is SYGVNS in the germline V gene. The CDR3 coding sequence is TGTGCCAGCAGTGAGGGGGCGGGGGAATACAATGAGCAGTTCTTC. This translates into CASSEGAGEYNEQFF.

The genes are TRBV5-1 and TRBJ1-2; 7 bases align to TRBD1. Germline CDR1 is SGHRS and CDR2 is YFSETQ. Losses at the gene ends were 3 bases for V and 7 bases for J; bases not matched to a gene: 12. The CDR3 runs to 15 residues. CDR3 sequence: CASSSTDRANIGYTF. The CDR3, as DNA: TGCGCCAGCAGCTCCACCGACAGGGCTAATATTGGCTACACCTTC. Full variable domain (outside the CDR3, taken from reference TRBV5-1 and TRBJ1-2): KAGVTQTPRYLIKTRGQQVTLSCSPISGHRSVSWYQQTPGQGLQFLFEYFSETQRNKGNFPGRFSGRQFSNSRSEMNVSTLELGDSALYLCASSSTDRANIGYTFGSGTRLTVV.

This chain uses TRBV29-1 with TRBJ1-1; D unresolved. From germline, CDR1 is SQVTM and CDR2 ANQGSEA. The CDR3 length is 11 residues. V dropped 2 bases and J dropped 9 bases, with 10 bases sitting between them. The CDR3 DNA is TGCAGCGTTGAATATAACAGTAAAGCTTTCTTT. It specifies CSVEYNSKAFF.

In DNA, the CDR3 is TGTGCCAGCAGCTTAGAGTCTACGGGACTCCCAGCTTTCTTT. It specifies CASSLESTGLPAFF. The chain carries TRBV7-9 and TRBJ1-1; a possible D gene is TRBD1 (5 bases). CDR1 and CDR2 (germline): SEHNR, FQNEAQ (reference sequence). The CDR3 length is 14 residues. V was trimmed by 1 base and J by 10 bases, leaving 16 bases between them.

The V call is TRBV5-5, the J call TRBJ2-7, with D possibly being TRBD1 (5 bases). With 2 bases removed from V and 2 bases from J, the gap between germline ends came to 14 bases. This CDR3 spans 15 amino acids. Looked up from germline, CDR1 is SGHKS and CDR2 is YYEKEE (reference sequence). CDR3 region: CASSFDSFSTYEQYF. The CDR3 DNA reads as TGTGCCAGCAGCTTCGACAGTTTTAGTACCTACGAGCAGTACTTC.